The 6 T cell receptor beta chains given below trace back to one sample, sequenced in a study of cytomegalovirus exposure and HLA in healthy donors. Some clones are missing from TCRdb's copy, which holds only in-frame ones; the method was immunoSEQ multiplex PCR. Among 180,000 or so clones listed, approximately 87% were seen once. Sample: PBMCs. The receptors derive from a woman aged 25 to 39 in good health and CMV-seronegative.

V gene TRBV13 combines with J gene TRBJ2-7; a weak D match, TRBD1 (6 bases). V was shortened by 4 bases and J by 2 bases, with 15 bases between the two germline ends. The CDR3 totals 15 residues. Germline V CDR1 and CDR2: PRHDT, FYEKMQ (reference sequence). The CDR3 sequence is CASSYRTEAPYEQYF. The CDR3 nucleotides read TGTGCCAGCAGCTACCGGACAGAAGCCCCCTACGAGCAGTACTTC.

The genes are TRBV7-8 and TRBJ2-7, with 9 positions matching TRBD1. The CDR3 runs 15 residues. V was clipped by 3 bases and J by 1 base; unmatched bases: 4. Germline CDR1 is SGHVS and CDR2 is FQNEAQ. The CDR3 reads CASSLAGTGSYEQYF. CDR3 nucleotide sequence: TGTGCCAGCAGCTTGGCCGGGACAGGGTCCTACGAGCAGTACTTC.

The chain combines TRBV10-3 with TRBJ2-3; TRBD1 aligns across 10 bases. This CDR3 is built from 13 residues. The germline V gene has CDR1 ENHRY and CDR2 SYGVKD. J gave up 5 bases and V 6 bases, and 2 bases lay outside the gene matches. CDR3 residues: CAIRGDRGDTQYF. The CDR3, as DNA: TGTGCCATCAGAGGGGACAGGGGAGATACGCAGTATTTT.

This sequence joins TRBV4-3 and TRBJ2-2, with 8 nucleotides matching TRBD1. The CDR3 totals 17 residues. Unmatched junction bases numbered 5, after V lost 1 base and J lost 1 base. The germline V gene has CDR1 LGHNA and CDR2 YSLEER. The CDR3 region has the DNA TGCGCCAGCAGCCAAGGAAGGGGGACAGGGAACACCGGGGAGCTGTTTTTT. The encoded protein is CASSQGRGTGNTGELFF.

The chain combines TRBV7-9 with TRBJ1-2; 9 bases line up with TRBD1. The germline gives CDR1 SEHNR, CDR2 FQNEAQ (reference sequence). V lost 1 base to trimming and J lost 5 bases; unmatched junction nucleotides: 2. The CDR3 sequence is 14 residues long. The CDR3 DNA reads as TGTGCCAGCAGCTTAGGGGGACAGGGTTATGGCTACACCTTC. Translating it yields CASSLGGQGYGYTF.

This chain links TRBV2 with TRBJ2-3; 12 bases agree with TRBD2. Germline V gives CDR1 SNHLY, CDR2 FYNNEI. There are 21 residues in the CDR3. The junction had 14 bases not matched to a gene; V was cut back by 1 base and J by 0 bases. CDR3: CASSEVVLGLAGETSTDTQYF. In nucleotides, the CDR3 is TGTGCCAGCAGTGAAGTTGTCTTGGGACTAGCGGGTGAGACTAGCACAGATACGCAGTATTTT.